Shown below are 17 T cell receptor beta chains from a single sample sequenced in a study of shared clonotypes between healthy human individuals. The data were produced by immunoSEQ multiplex PCR, yet TCRdb's version contains in-frame clones alone and is incomplete. The sample carries roughly 2.5 million clones, around nine tenths recorded once. The sequenced sample was naive CD4+ T cells sorted from blood. Subset of the sample: CD45RA+ positively selected. The receptors here all came from a man younger than 35 in good health.

This chain links TRBV27 with TRBJ1-2; the D is unclear. The CDR3 totals 18 residues. Trimming left V 7 bases short and J 5 bases short, with 29 bases between. The germline CDR1 and CDR2 sequences are MNHEY and SMNVEV (reference sequence). In nucleotides, the CDR3 is TGTGCCAGCATCAATACAAGGCGCCCCATCTTCCAGAATTATGGCTACACCTTC. Protein sequence: CASINTRRPIFQNYGYTF.

V and J are TRBV18 and TRBJ2-7; 8 bases match TRBD2. This CDR3 region has 17 residues. In germline, CDR1 is KGHSH, CDR2 LQKENI. V shed 1 base and J 1 base; nucleotides not matched to a gene: 9. The CDR3 DNA reads TGTGCCAGCTCACCACTGGGGGGAAGCGGGGGATCCTACGAGCAGTACTTC. This sequence encodes CASSPLGGSGGSYEQYF. The whole variable domain, remainder taken from reference TRBV18 and TRBJ2-7, is NAGVMQNPRHLVRRRGQEARLRCSPMKGHSHVYWYRQLPEEGLKFMVYLQKENIIDESGMPKERFSAEFPKEGPSILRIQQVVRGDSAAYFCASSPLGGSGGSYEQYFGPGTRLTVT.

The gene calls are TRBV18 and TRBJ2-2; the D gene is possibly TRBD1 (6 bases). CDR3 size: 16 residues. V gave up 3 bases and J gave up 0 bases, with 11 bases separating them. In germline, CDR1 is KGHSH, CDR2 LQKENI. This chain's CDR3 is CASSPTAGANTGELFF. The CDR3 DNA reads TGTGCCAGCTCACCCACCGCAGGGGCGAACACCGGGGAGCTGTTTTTT.

This clone came up once. The rearrangement links TRBV5-5 to TRBJ2-1; possibly TRBD2 for D (6 bases). V was shortened by 3 bases and J by 7 bases, with 17 bases between the two germline ends. Germline-derived CDR1 and CDR2 are SGHKS and YYEKEE (reference sequence). The CDR3 consists of 15 residues. The DNA of the CDR3 is TGTGCCAGCAGCTCGGGGCCGGGAGCGGTGAATGAGCAGTTCTTC. Amino acid sequence: CASSSGPGAVNEQFF.

The J gene is TRBJ2-1, the V gene TRBV2; 12 bases map to TRBD2. CDR3 length: 16 amino acids. Trimming removed 8 bases from V and 5 bases from J; junction bases left unmatched: 10. Germline loops: CDR1 SNHLY, CDR2 FYNNEI. The CDR3 here is CASSPTGLAGNNEQFF. The CDR3 coding sequence is TGTGCCAGCTCACCCACCGGACTAGCGGGAAACAATGAGCAGTTCTTC.

On this clone itself: The sample carries other DNA sequences with the same CDR3. The chain recombines TRBV9 with TRBJ2-3; the D gene is possibly TRBD2 (6 bases). Trimming left V 0 bases short and J 0 bases short, with 8 bases between. This CDR3 has 15 residues. Germline assignment: CDR1 SGDLS and CDR2 YYNGEE. CDR3 bases: TGTGCCAGCAGCGTAGAGGCGGGGAGCACAGATACGCAGTATTTT. Its translation: CASSVEAGSTDTQYF.

V is TRBV6-6 and J is TRBJ1-3; TRBD1 is a possible D gene (5 bases). The CDR3 is made up of 15 amino acids. V was clipped by 7 bases and J by 0 bases, with 13 bases between them. Looked up from germline, CDR1 is MNHNY and CDR2 is SVGAGI (reference sequence). The CDR3: CASTRGADSGNTIYF. DNA for the CDR3: TGTGCCAGCACCCGAGGGGCGGACTCTGGAAACACCATATATTTT.

The chain links TRBV5-1 to TRBJ1-1, with a weak D call TRBD1 (5 bases). V lost 0 bases and J 6 bases, leaving 12 bases between the germline ends. CDR1 is SGHRS, CDR2 YFSETQ, per germline. This CDR3 has 14 amino acids. CDR3 nucleotide sequence: TGCGCCAGCAGCTTGGACAGGATGGGGCCTGAAGCTTTCTTT. Its translation is CASSLDRMGPEAFF.

The rearrangement uses TRBV6-6 and TRBJ1-1; D unresolved. The germline gives CDR1 MNHNY, CDR2 SVGAGI (reference sequence). V lost 2 bases to trimming and J lost 8 bases, with 15 bases between them. This CDR3 spans 14 amino acids. This CDR3 is CASSYPGYGWEAFF. The CDR3 nucleotides are TGTGCCAGCAGTTACCCCGGCTATGGGTGGGAAGCTTTCTTT.

This chain connects TRBV18 to TRBJ1-2; 10 nucleotides match TRBD1. The V gene's germline CDR1 is KGHSH and CDR2 LQKENI. V was pared by 6 bases and J by 5 bases, with 9 bases of the junction left unmatched. The CDR3 is made up of 15 amino acids. This chain's CDR3 is CASSPQDRGGYGYTF. In DNA form, the CDR3 reads TGTGCCAGCTCCCCTCAGGACAGGGGGGGGTATGGCTACACCTTC.

This chain links TRBV7-6 with TRBJ2-3; 12 bases match TRBD2. The V segment lost 5 bases and the J segment 2 bases; nucleotides outside the gene matches: 5. In germline, CDR1 is SGHVS, CDR2 FNYEAQ. CDR3 size: 16 residues. Here the CDR3 DNA reads TGTGCCAGCAGCCTACGACTAGCGGGGGTCACAGATACGCAGTATTTT. Protein product: CASSLRLAGVTDTQYF.

Of note for this clone: Within the sample, other DNA sequences also encode this same CDR3. The DNA for the CDR3 is TGTGCCAGCAGCTTAGCGGCGGGGGGTCCACAAGAGACCCAGTACTTC. The encoded protein is CASSLAAGGPQETQYF. The chain employs TRBV7-6 and TRBJ2-5; TRBD2 matches 8 bases. The CDR3 runs 16 residues. The germline V gene encodes CDR1 SGHVS and CDR2 FNYEAQ. V lost 0 bases, J lost 2 bases, and 5 bases stayed unmatched.

With respect to this clone: Other DNA sequences in this sample translate to the same CDR3. This chain links TRBV7-2 with TRBJ2-3; the D gene is possibly TRBD2 (6 bases). CDR1 and CDR2 from the germline V gene are SGHTA and FQGNSA. Between the trimmed V and J ends, which lost 3 bases and 3 bases, there was a span of 10 bases. The CDR3 totals 14 residues. CDR3 DNA sequence: TGTGCCAGCAGCTTGGGGGACTCAACAGATACGCAGTATTTT. Protein sequence: CASSLGDSTDTQYF.

The chain recombines TRBV5-1 with TRBJ1-2; D remains ambiguous. V lost 1 base, J lost 4 bases, and 8 bases lay in between. From germline, CDR1 is SGHRS and CDR2 YFSETQ. The CDR3 has 13 residues. The CDR3 DNA reads TGCGCCAGCAGCTTGAACGACATCTATGGCTACACCTTC. Translated, it gives CASSLNDIYGYTF.

The rearrangement uses TRBV15 and TRBJ1-4, with a tentative D call TRBD1 (6 bases). CDR1 is LNHNV and CDR2 is YYDKDF in the germline V gene (reference sequence). This CDR3 has 17 residues. The V gene lost 3 bases and the J gene lost 8 bases, with 22 bases spanning the gap. CDR3 loop: CATSRKRSGTTTEKLFF. CDR3 in DNA: TGTGCCACCAGCAGGAAACGATCCGGGACAACCACCGAAAAACTGTTTTTT.

The chain links TRBV7-6 to TRBJ1-3; D not resolved. The germline V gene encodes CDR1 SGHVS and CDR2 FNYEAQ. CDR3 length: 16 residues. Between the trimmed V and J ends, which lost 1 base and 0 bases, there was a span of 10 bases. Here the CDR3 reads CASSLEPTLSGNTIYF. Here the CDR3 DNA reads TGTGCCAGCAGCTTAGAGCCGACACTCTCTGGAAACACCATATATTTT.

This chain joins TRBV5-1 and TRBJ2-1; D is unclear. The V and J ends lost 4 bases and 0 bases respectively, with 8 bases between them. The CDR3 loop spans 14 amino acids. Germline-derived CDR1 and CDR2 are SGHRS and YFSETQ. For the CDR3, the DNA is TGCGCCAGCAGCCGTTCCACCTCCTACAATGAGCAGTTCTTC. Translating it yields CASSRSTSYNEQFF.